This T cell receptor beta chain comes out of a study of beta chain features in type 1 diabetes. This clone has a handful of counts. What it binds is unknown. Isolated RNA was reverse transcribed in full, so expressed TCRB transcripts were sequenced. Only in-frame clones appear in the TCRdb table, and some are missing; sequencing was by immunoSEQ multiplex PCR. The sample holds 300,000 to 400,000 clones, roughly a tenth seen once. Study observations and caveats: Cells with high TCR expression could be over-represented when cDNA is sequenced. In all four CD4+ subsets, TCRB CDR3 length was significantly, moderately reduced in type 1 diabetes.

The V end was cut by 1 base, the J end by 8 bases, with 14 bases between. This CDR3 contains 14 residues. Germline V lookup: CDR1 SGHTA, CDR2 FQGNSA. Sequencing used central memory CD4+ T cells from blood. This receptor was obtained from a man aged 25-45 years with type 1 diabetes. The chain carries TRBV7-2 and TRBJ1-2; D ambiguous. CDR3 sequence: CASSLGTQTGGYTF. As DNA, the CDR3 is TGTGCCAGCAGCTTAGGTACCCAAACGGGGGGCTACACCTTC.